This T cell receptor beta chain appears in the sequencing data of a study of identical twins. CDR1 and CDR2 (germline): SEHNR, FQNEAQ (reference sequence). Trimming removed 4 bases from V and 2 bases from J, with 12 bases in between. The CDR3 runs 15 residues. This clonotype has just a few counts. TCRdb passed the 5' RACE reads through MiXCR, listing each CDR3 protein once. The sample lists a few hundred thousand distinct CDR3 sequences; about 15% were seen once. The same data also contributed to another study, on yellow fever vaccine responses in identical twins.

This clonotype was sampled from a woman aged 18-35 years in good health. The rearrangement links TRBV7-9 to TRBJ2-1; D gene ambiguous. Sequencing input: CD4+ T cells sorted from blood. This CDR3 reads CASSSGASPYNEQFF. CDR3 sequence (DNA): TGTGCCAGCAGCTCCGGAGCCTCACCCTACAATGAGCAGTTCTTC.